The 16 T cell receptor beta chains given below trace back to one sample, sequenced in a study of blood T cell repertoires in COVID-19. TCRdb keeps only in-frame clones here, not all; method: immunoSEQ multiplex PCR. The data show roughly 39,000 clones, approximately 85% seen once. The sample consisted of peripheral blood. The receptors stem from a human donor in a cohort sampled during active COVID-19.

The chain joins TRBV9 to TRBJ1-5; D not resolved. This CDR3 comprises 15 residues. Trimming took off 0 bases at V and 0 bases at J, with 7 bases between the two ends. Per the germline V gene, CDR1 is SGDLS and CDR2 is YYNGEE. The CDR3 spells CASSVERDSNQPQHF. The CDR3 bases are TGTGCCAGCAGCGTAGAACGGGATAGCAATCAGCCCCAGCATTTT.

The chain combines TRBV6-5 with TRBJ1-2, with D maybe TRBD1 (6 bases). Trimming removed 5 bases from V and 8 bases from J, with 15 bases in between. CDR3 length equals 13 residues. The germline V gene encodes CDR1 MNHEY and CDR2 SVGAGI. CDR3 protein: CASSHGQNGGYTF. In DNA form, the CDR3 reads TGTGCCAGCAGTCACGGACAGAATGGGGGCTACACCTTC.

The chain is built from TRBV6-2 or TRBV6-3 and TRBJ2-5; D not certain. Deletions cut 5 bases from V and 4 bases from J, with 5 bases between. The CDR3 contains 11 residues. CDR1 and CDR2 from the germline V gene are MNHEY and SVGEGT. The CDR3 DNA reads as TGTGCCAGCAGTCGTCTAGAGACCCAGTACTTC. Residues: CASSRLETQYF.

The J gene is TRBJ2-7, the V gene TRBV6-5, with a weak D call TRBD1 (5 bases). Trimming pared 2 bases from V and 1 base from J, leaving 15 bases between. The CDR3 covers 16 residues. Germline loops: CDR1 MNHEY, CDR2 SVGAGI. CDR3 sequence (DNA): TGTGCCAGCAGTTACGGGCGGCAGGGTCGTTCCTACGAGCAGTACTTC. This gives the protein CASSYGRQGRSYEQYF.

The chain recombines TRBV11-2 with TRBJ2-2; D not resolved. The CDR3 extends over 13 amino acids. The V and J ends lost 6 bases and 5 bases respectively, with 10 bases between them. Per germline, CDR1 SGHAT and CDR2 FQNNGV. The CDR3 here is CASSLGRTGELFF. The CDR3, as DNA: TGTGCCAGCAGTCTGGGCCGTACCGGGGAGCTGTTTTTT.

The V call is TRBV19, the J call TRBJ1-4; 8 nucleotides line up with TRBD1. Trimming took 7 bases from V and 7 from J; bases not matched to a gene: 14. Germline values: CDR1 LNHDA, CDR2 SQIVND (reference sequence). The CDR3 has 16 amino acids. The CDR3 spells CASKPRAGGAGEKLFF. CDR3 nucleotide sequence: TGTGCCAGTAAGCCCCGGGCAGGGGGCGCAGGTGAAAAACTGTTTTTT.

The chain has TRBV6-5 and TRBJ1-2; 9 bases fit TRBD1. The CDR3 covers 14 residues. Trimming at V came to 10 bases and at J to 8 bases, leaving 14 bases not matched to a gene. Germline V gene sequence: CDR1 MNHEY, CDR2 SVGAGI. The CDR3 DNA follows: TGTGCCACATCCACAGGGGGCAGGCTATCGGGCTACACCTTC. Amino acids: CATSTGGRLSGYTF.

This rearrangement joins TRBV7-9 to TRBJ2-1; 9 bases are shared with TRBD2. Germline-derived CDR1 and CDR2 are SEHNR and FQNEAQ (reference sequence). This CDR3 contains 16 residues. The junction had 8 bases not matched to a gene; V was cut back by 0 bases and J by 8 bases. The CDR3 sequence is CASSLAGGGAMDEQFF. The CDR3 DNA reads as TGTGCCAGCAGCTTAGCGGGCGGGGGGGCCATGGATGAGCAGTTCTTC.

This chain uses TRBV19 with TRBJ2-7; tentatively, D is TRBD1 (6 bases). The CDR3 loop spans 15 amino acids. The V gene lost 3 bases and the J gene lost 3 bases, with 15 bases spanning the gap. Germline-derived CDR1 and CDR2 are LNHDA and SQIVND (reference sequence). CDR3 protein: CASSMGVGRGYEQYF. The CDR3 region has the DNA TGTGCCAGTAGTATGGGCGTGGGCAGGGGCTACGAGCAGTACTTC.

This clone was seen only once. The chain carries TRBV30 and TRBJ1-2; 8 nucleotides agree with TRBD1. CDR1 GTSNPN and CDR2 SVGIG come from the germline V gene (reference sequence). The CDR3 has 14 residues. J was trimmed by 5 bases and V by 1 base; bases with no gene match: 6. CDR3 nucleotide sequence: TGTGCCTGGAGTGGCCGGGACAGGCGGTATGGCTACACCTTC. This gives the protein CAWSGRDRRYGYTF.

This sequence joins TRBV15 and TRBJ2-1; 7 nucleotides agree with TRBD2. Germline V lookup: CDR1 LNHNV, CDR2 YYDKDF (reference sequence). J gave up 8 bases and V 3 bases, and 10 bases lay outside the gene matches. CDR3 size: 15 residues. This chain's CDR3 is CATSSAREAGDEQFF. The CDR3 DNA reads TGTGCCACCAGCAGCGCCCGGGAGGCTGGGGATGAGCAGTTCTTC.

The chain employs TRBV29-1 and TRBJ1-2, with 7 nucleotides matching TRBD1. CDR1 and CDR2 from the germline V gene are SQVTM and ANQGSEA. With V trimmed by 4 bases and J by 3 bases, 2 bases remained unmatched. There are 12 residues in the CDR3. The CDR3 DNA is TGCAGCGTTGCTACAGGGGACTATGGCTACACCTTC. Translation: CSVATGDYGYTF.

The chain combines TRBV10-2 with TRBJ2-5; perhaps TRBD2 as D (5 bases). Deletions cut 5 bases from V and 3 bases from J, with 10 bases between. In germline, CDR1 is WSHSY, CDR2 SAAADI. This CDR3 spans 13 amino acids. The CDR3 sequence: CASSWENEETQYF. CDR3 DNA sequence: TGCGCCAGCAGTTGGGAGAACGAAGAGACCCAGTACTTC.

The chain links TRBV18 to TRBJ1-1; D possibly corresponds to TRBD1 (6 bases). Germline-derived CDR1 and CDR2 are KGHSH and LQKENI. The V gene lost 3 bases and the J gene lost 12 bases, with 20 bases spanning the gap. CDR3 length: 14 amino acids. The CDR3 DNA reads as TGTGCCAGCTCACCCCCGGGGACAAAGCAAGTAACTTTCTTT. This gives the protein CASSPPGTKQVTFF. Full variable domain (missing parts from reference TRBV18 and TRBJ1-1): NAGVMQNPRHLVRRRGQEARLRCSPMKGHSHVYWYRQLPEEGLKFMVYLQKENIIDESGMPKERFSAEFPKEGPSILRIQQVVRGDSAAYFCASSPPGTKQVTFFGQGTRLTVV.

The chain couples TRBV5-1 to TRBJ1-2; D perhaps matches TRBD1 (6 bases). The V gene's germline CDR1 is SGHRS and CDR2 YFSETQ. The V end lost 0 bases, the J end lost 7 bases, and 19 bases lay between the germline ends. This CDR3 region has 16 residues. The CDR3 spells CASSLAQGGTASGYTF. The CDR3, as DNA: TGCGCCAGCAGCTTGGCACAGGGAGGGACCGCCAGTGGCTACACCTTC. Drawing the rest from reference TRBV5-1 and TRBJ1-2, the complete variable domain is KAGVTQTPRYLIKTRGQQVTLSCSPISGHRSVSWYQQTPGQGLQFLFEYFSETQRNKGNFPGRFSGRQFSNSRSEMNVSTLELGDSALYLCASSLAQGGTASGYTFGSGTRLTVV.

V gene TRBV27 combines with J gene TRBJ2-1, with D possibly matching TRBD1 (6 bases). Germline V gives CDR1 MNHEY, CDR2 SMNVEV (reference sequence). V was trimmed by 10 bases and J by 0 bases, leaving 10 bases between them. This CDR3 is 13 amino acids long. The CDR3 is CAIATGSYNEQFF. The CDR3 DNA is TGTGCCATCGCGACAGGCTCCTACAATGAGCAGTTCTTC.